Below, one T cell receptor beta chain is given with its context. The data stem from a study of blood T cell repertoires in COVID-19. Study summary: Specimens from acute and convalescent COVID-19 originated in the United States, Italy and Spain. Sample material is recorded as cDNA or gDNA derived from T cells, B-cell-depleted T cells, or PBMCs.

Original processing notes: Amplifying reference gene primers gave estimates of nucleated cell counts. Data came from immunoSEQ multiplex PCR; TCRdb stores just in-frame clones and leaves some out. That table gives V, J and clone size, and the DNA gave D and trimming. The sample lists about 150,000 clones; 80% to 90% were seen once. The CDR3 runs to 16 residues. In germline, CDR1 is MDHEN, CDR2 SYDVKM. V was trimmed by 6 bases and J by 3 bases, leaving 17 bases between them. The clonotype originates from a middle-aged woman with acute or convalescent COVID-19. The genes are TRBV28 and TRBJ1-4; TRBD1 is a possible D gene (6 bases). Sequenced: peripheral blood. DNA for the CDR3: TGTGCCAGCAGGCCCACAGGGCTGGTAGCTAATGAAAAACTGTTTTTT. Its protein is CASRPTGLVANEKLFF.